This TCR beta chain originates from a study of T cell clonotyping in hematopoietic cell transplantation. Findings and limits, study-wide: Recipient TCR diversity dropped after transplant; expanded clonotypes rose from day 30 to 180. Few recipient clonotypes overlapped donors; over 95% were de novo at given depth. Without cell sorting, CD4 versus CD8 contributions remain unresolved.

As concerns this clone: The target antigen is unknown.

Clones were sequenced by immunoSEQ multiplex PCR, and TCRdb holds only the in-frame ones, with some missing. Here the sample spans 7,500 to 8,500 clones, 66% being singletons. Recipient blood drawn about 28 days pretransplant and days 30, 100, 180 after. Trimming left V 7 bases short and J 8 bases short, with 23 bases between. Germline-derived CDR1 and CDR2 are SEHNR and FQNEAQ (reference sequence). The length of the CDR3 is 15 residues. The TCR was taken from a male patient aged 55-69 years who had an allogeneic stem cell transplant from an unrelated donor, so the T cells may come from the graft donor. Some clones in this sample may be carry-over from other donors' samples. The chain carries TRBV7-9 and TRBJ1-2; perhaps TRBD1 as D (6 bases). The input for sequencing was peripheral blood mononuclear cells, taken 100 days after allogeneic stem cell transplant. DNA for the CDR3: TGTGCCAGCACCTCGGGTGGGGGCGCAACTCGGGGCTACACCTTC. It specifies CASTSGGGATRGYTF. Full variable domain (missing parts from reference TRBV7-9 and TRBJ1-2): DTGVSQNPRHKITKRGQNVTFRCDPISEHNRLYWYRQTLGQGPEFLTYFQNEAQLEKSRLLSDRFSAERPKGSFSTLEIQRTEQGDSAMYLCASTSGGGATRGYTFGSGTRLTVV.